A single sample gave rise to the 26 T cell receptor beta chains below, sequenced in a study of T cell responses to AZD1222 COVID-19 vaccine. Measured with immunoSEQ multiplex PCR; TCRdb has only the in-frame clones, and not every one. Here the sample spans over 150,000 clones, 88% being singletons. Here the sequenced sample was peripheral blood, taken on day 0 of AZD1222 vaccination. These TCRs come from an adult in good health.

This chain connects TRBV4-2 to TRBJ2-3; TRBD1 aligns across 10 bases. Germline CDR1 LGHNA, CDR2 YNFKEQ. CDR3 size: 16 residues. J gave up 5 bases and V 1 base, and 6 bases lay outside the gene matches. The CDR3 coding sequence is TGTGCCAGCAGCCAAGGGGGAGACAGGGGGCAAGATACGCAGTATTTT. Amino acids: CASSQGGDRGQDTQYF.

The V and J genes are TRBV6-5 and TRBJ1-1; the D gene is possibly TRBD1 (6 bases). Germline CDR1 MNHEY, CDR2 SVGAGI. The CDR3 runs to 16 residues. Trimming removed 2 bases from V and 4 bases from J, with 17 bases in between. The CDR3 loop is CASSYRGRVEVTEAFF. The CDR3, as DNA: TGTGCCAGCAGTTACCGGGGGCGGGTTGAGGTCACTGAAGCTTTCTTT.

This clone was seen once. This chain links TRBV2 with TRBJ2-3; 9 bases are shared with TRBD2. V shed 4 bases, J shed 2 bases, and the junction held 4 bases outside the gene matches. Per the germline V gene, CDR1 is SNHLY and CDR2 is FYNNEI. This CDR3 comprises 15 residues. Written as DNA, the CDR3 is TGTGCCAGCAGTGTTAGCGGGGGTAACACAGATACGCAGTATTTT. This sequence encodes CASSVSGGNTDTQYF.

CDR3 sequence: CASSSDRGENEQYF. For the CDR3, the DNA is TGCGCCAGCAGCTCGGACAGGGGAGAAAACGAGCAGTACTTC. The rearrangement links TRBV5-1 to TRBJ2-7; 9 positions agree with TRBD1. Germline V gene sequence: CDR1 SGHRS, CDR2 YFSETQ. The ends lost 3 bases at V and 5 bases at J; junction bases unmatched: 6. The CDR3 extends over 14 amino acids.

CDR3: CSVDALSGSGNTIYF. CDR3 bases: TGCAGCGTTGATGCACTTTCGGGCAGCGGAAACACCATATATTTT. The chain carries TRBV29-1 and TRBJ1-3; D gene uncertain. The ends were cut back, 3 bases at V and 4 bases at J, with 16 bases in the middle. The CDR3 runs 15 residues. CDR1 and CDR2 (germline): SQVTM, ANQGSEA. Looking up the rest from reference TRBV29-1 and TRBJ1-3 gives the full variable domain: SAVISQKPSRDICQRGTSLTIQCQVDSQVTMMFWYRQQPGQSLTLIATANQGSEATYESGFVIDKFPISRPNLTFSTLTVSNMSPEDSSIYLCSVDALSGSGNTIYFGEGSWLTVV.

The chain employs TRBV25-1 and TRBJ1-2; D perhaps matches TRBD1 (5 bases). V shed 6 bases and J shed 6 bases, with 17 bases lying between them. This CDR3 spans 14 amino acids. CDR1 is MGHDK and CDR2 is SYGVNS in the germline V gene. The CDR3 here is CASSSFWGNDGYTF. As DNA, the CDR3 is TGTGCCAGCAGCTCCTTTTGGGGGAACGATGGCTACACCTTC.

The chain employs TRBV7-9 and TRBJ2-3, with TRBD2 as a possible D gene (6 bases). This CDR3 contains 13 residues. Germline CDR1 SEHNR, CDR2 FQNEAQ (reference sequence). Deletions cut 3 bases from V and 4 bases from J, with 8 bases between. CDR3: CASSLAGSDTQYF. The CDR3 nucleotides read TGTGCCAGCAGCTTGGCGGGGTCAGATACGCAGTATTTT.

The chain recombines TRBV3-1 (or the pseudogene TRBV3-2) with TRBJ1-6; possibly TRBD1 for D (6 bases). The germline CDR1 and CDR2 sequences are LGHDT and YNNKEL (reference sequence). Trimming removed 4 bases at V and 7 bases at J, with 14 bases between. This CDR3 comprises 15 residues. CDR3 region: CASSPEGGLNSPLHF. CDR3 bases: TGTGCCAGCAGCCCCGAAGGGGGTTTGAATTCACCCCTCCACTTT.

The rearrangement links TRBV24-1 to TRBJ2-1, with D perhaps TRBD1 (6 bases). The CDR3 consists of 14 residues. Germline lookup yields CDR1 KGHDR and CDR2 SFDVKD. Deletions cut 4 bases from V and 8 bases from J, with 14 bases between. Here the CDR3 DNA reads TGTGCCACCAGTGACGGGTACAGGGCCGATGAGCAGTTCTTC. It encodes CATSDGYRADEQFF.

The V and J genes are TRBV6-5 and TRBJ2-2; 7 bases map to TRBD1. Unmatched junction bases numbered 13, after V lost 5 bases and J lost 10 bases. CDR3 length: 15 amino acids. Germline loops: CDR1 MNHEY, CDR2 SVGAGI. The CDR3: CASSHRGQVLEELFF. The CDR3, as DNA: TGTGCCAGCAGTCACCGAGGACAGGTTCTAGAGGAGCTGTTTTTT.

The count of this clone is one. CDR3 protein: CASSVGASANTGELFF. CDR3 nucleotide sequence: TGTGCCAGCAGCGTCGGGGCGTCCGCGAACACCGGGGAGCTGTTTTTT. The chain couples TRBV9 to TRBJ2-2, with D possibly being TRBD1 or TRBD2 (5 bases each). CDR3 length: 16 residues. Germline V lookup: CDR1 SGDLS, CDR2 YYNGEE. V lost 2 bases to trimming and J lost 0 bases, with 11 bases between them.

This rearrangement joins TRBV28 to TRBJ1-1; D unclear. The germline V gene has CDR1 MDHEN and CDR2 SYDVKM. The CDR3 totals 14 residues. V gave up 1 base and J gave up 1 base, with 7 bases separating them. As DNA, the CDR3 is TGTGCCAGCAGTTTATTTTCGGGGAACACTGAAGCTTTCTTT. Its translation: CASSLFSGNTEAFF.

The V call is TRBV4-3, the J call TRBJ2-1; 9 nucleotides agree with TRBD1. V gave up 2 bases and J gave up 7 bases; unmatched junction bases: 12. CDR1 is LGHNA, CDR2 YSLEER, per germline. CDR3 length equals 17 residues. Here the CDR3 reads CASSQRLLGQGGNEQFF. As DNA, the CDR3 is TGCGCCAGCAGCCAAAGGCTATTGGGACAGGGAGGGAATGAGCAGTTCTTC.

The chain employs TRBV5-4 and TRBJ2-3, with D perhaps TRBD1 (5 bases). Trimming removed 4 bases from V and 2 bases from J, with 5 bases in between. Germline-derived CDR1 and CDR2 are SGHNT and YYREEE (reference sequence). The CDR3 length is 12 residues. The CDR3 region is CASSGATDTQYF. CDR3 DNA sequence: TGTGCCAGCAGCGGGGCCACAGATACGCAGTATTTT. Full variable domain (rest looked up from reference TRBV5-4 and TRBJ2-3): ETGVTQSPTHLIKTRGQQVTLRCSSQSGHNTVSWYQQALGQGPQFIFQYYREEENGRGNFPPRFSGLQFPNYSSELNVNALELDDSALYLCASSGATDTQYFGPGTRLTVL.

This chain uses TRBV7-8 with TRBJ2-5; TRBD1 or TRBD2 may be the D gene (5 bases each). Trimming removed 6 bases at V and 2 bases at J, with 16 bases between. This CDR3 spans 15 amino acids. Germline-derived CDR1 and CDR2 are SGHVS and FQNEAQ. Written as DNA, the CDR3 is TGTGCCAGCAGAAAGGAAGGGACCCTGCAAGAGACCCAGTACTTC. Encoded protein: CASRKEGTLQETQYF.

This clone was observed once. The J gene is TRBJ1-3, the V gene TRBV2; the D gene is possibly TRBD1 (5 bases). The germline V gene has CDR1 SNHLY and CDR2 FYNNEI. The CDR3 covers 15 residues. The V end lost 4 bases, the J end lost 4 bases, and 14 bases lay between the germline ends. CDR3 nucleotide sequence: TGTGCCAGCAGTGTCTCAGGGAAGTTAGGAAACACCATATATTTT. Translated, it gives CASSVSGKLGNTIYF.

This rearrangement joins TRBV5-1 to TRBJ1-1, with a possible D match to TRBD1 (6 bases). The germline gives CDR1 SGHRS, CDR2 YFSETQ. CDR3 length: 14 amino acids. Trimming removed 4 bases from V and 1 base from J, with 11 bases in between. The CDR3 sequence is CASSRLQGNTEAFF. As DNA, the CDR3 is TGCGCCAGCAGCCGACTACAGGGGAACACTGAAGCTTTCTTT.

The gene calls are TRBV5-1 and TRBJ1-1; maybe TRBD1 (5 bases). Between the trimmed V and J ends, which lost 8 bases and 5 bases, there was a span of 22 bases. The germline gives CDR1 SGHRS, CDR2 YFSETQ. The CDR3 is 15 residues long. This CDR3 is CASSSLQGGETEAFF. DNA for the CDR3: TGCGCCAGTTCGAGTCTCCAGGGTGGAGAAACTGAAGCTTTCTTT.

The CDR3 DNA reads TGTGCCAGCAGCCAGGGGGCGAGGAACACTGAAGCTTTCTTT. The encoded protein is CASSQGARNTEAFF. V is TRBV2 and J is TRBJ1-1, with 8 positions matching TRBD1. CDR3 size: 14 residues. V lost 6 bases to trimming and J lost 1 base; unmatched junction nucleotides: 4. Per the germline V gene, CDR1 is SNHLY and CDR2 is FYNNEI.

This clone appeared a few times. This CDR3 reads CATSELRGGAGELFF. The CDR3 coding sequence is TGTGCCACCAGTGAGCTGCGTGGGGGTGCCGGGGAGCTGTTTTTT. The chain links TRBV24-1 to TRBJ2-2; D tentatively fits TRBD1 or TRBD2 (5 bases each). V dropped 4 bases and J dropped 6 bases, with 14 bases sitting between them. Germline CDR1 is KGHDR and CDR2 is SFDVKD. The CDR3 contains 15 residues.

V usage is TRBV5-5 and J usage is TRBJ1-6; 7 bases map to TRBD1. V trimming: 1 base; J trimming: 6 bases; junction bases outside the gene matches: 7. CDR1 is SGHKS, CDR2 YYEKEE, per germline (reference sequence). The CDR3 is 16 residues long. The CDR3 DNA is TGTGCCAGCAGCTTGAGTCCAGGGGGAAGTAATTCACCCCTCCACTTT. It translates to CASSLSPGGSNSPLHF.

The CDR3 DNA is TGTGCCAGCAGTTTCGGGACAGGGGGAGGGTACGAGCAGTACTTC. This sequence encodes CASSFGTGGGYEQYF. V usage is TRBV27 and J usage is TRBJ2-7; TRBD1 matches 11 bases. The V gene's germline CDR1 is MNHEY and CDR2 SMNVEV (reference sequence). The CDR3 length is 15 residues. J lost 4 bases, V lost 3 bases, and 5 bases had no gene match.

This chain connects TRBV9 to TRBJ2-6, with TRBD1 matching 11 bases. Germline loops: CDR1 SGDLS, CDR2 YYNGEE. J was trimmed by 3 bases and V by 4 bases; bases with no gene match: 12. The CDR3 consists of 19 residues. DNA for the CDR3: TGTGCCAGCAGCACCCGCCTCAGGACAGGGGGCGTTGGGGCCAACGTCCTGACTTTC. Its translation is CASSTRLRTGGVGANVLTF.

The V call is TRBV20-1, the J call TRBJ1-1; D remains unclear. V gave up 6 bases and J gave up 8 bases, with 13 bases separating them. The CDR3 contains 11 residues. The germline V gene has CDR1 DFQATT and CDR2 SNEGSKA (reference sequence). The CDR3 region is CSANSQAEAFF. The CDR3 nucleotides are TGCAGTGCCAATTCGCAGGCGGAAGCTTTCTTT.

The CDR3: CASRLRGDTEAFF. CDR3 DNA: TGTGCCAGCAGACTCAGGGGGGACACTGAAGCTTTCTTT. This rearrangement joins TRBV6-5 to TRBJ1-1; TRBD1 agrees at 7 bases. CDR1 and CDR2 (germline): MNHEY, SVGAGI. J lost 3 bases, V lost 6 bases, and 4 bases had no gene match. This CDR3 contains 13 residues.

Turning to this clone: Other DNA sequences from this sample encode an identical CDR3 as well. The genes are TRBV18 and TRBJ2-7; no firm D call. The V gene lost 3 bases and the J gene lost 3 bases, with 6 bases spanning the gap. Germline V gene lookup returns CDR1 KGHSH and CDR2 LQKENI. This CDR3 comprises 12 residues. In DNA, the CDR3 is TGTGCCAGCTCACCCAATGGCTACGAGCAGTACTTC. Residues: CASSPNGYEQYF.